These 9 T cell receptor beta chains were all obtained from the same sample, sequenced in a study of early T cells in non-severe SARS-CoV-2 infection. TCRdb recomputed calls from the 5' RACE reads with MiXCR, one row per CDR3 protein. The sample lists some 80,000 distinct CDR3 sequences; more than 10% were seen once. Sample: whole blood, taken at baseline. The source is an adult who was a healthcare worker with PCR-confirmed SARS-CoV-2 infection or an uninfected control (not recorded which). The donor label of this sample is uncertain.

This clonotype came up many times. The chain joins TRBV10-3 to TRBJ1-1; no reliable D call. With 6 bases removed from V and 7 bases from J, the gap between germline ends came to 18 bases. CDR3 size: 14 residues. From germline, CDR1 is ENHRY and CDR2 SYGVKD. CDR3 nucleotide sequence: TGTGCCATCAGCGGGTCGGGGAGAGGTGATGAAGCTTTCTTT. Protein: CAISGSGRGDEAFF.

This clonotype was seen at least ten times. This chain joins TRBV4-3 and TRBJ2-5, with 9 bases matching TRBD1. Per the germline V gene, CDR1 is LGHNA and CDR2 is YSLEER. With V trimmed by 0 bases and J by 4 bases, 18 bases remained unmatched. The CDR3 length is 20 residues. The CDR3 region is CASSQDPPGTGLNVGETQYF. The CDR3 DNA reads as TGCGCCAGCAGCCAAGACCCGCCCGGGACAGGGCTGAATGTGGGAGAGACCCAGTACTTC.

The CDR3 reads CASSLESSSPLHF. Written as DNA, the CDR3 is TGCGCCAGCAGCTTGGAGTCGAGTTCACCCCTCCACTTT. The rearrangement joins TRBV5-1 to TRBJ1-6; no reliable D call. Between the trimmed V and J ends, which lost 0 bases and 9 bases, there was a span of 7 bases. The germline gives CDR1 SGHRS, CDR2 YFSETQ. There are 13 residues in the CDR3. Drawing the rest from reference TRBV5-1 and TRBJ1-6, the complete variable domain is KAGVTQTPRYLIKTRGQQVTLSCSPISGHRSVSWYQQTPGQGLQFLFEYFSETQRNKGNFPGRFSGRQFSNSRSEMNVSTLELGDSALYLCASSLESSSPLHFGNGTRLTVT.

The chain uses TRBV18 and TRBJ2-1, with no clear D. Trimming stripped 3 bases from V and 5 bases from J, with 8 bases between. From germline, CDR1 is KGHSH and CDR2 LQKENI. The CDR3 consists of 13 residues. The CDR3 sequence: CASSPSIHNEQFF. The CDR3 nucleotides read TGTGCCAGCTCACCTTCTATCCACAATGAGCAGTTCTTC.

Concerning this clonotype itself: A much larger clone differs from this one at a single base, so this may be a read error. The chain links TRBV10-3 to TRBJ1-2, with 8 nucleotides matching TRBD1. This CDR3 comprises 13 residues. Germline V gene lookup returns CDR1 ENHRY and CDR2 SYGVKD. In nucleotides, the CDR3 is TGTACCATCAGTGACCTGACAGGGGACGGCTACACCTTC. Translation: CTISDLTGDGYTF.

This clonotype was counted only a few times. V usage is TRBV18 and J usage is TRBJ2-5; no clear D gene. Trimming took off 1 base at V and 4 bases at J, with 10 bases between the two ends. CDR1 and CDR2 from the germline V gene are KGHSH and LQKENI. The CDR3 length is 14 residues. This CDR3 is CASSPQASGETQYF. CDR3 bases: TGTGCCAGCTCACCACAGGCTAGTGGAGAGACCCAGTACTTC. The whole variable domain, filled in from reference TRBV18 and TRBJ2-5, reads NAGVMQNPRHLVRRRGQEARLRCSPMKGHSHVYWYRQLPEEGLKFMVYLQKENIIDESGMPKERFSAEFPKEGPSILRIQQVVRGDSAAYFCASSPQASGETQYFGPGTRLLVL.

This chain joins TRBV20-1 and TRBJ1-1; D uncertain. V was cut by 6 bases and J by 4 bases, with 15 bases left in between. This CDR3 spans 13 amino acids. Looked up from germline, CDR1 is DFQATT and CDR2 is SNEGSKA (reference sequence). Here the CDR3 DNA reads TGCAGTGCCCCCCGCCCGGGGATCACTGAAGCTTTCTTT. This translates into CSAPRPGITEAFF.

This clonotype was counted only a few times. The chain carries TRBV7-8 and TRBJ2-5; 8 bases match TRBD2. Germline V lookup: CDR1 SGHVS, CDR2 FQNEAQ. The V gene end was trimmed by 9 bases and the J gene end by 4 bases; junction bases not matched to a gene: 10. This CDR3 has 14 amino acids. The CDR3 DNA reads as TGTGCCAGTGGAGCGGGAGCTCAAGCAGAGACCCAGTACTTC. Translated: CASGAGAQAETQYF.

This clonotype was picked up many times. The chain recombines TRBV4-1 with TRBJ2-7, with 7 positions matching TRBD1. Per the germline V gene, CDR1 is MGHRA and CDR2 is YSYEKL. The length of the CDR3 is 13 residues. The junction had 7 bases not matched to a gene; V was cut back by 5 bases and J by 6 bases. CDR3 region: CASSVDRAGEQYF. DNA for the CDR3: TGCGCCAGCAGCGTCGACAGGGCAGGCGAGCAGTACTTC.